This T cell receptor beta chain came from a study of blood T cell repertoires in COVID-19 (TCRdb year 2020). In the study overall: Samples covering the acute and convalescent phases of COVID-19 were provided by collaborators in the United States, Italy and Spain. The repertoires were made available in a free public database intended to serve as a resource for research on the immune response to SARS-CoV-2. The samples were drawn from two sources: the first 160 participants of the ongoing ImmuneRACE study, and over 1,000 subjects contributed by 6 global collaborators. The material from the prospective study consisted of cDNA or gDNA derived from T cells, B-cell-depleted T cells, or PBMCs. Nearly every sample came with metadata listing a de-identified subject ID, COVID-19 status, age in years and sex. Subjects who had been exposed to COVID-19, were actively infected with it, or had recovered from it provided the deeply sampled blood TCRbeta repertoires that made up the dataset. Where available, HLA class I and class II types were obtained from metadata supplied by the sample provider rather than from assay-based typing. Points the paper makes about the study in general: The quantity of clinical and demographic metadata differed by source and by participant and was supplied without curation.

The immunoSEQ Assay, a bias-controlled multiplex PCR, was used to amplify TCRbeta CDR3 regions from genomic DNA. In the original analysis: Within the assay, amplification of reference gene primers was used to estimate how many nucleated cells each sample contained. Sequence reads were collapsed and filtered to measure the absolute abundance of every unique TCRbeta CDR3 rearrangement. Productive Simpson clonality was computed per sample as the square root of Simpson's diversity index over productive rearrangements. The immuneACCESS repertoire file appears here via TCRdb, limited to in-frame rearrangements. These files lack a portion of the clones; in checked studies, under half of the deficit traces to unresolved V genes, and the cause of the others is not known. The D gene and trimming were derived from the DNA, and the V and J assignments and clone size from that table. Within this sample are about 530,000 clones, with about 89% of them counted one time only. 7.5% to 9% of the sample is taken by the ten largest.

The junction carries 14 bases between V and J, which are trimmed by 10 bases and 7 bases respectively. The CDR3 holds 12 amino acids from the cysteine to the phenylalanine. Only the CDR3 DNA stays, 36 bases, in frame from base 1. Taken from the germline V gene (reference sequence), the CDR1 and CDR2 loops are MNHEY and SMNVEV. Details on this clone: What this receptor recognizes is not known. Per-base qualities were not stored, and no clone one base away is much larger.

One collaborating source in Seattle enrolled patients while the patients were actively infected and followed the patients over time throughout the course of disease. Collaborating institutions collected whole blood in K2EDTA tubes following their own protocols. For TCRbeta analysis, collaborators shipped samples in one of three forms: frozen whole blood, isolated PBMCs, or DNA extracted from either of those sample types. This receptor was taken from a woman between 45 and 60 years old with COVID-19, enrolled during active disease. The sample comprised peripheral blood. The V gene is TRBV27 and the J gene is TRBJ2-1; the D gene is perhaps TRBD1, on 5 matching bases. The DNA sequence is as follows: TGTGCCACCAGGCAGGGTTGGAATGAGCAGTTCTTC. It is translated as CATRQGWNEQFF.